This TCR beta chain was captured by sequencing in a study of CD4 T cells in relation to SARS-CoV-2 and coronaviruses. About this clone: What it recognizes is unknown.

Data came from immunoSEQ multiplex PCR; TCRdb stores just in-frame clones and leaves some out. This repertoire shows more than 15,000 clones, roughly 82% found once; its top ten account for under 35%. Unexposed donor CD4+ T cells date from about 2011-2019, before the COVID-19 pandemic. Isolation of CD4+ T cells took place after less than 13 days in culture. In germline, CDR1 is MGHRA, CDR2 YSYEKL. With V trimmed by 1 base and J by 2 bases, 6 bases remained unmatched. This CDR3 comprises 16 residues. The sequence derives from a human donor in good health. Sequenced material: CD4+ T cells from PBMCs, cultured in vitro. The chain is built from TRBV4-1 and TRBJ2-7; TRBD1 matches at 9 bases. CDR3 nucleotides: TGCGCCAGCAGCCAAGGACCGGGACAGGGAACCTACGAGCAGTACTTC. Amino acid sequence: CASSQGPGQGTYEQYF.